The rows below give T cell receptor beta chains drawn from one sample of a study of blood T cell repertoires in COVID-19. The protocol was immunoSEQ multiplex PCR, while the TCRdb copy is restricted to in-frame clones and leaves out a portion. Of approximately 360,000 clones in the sample, 80% to 85% were seen once. The sample comprised PBMCs or T cells enriched from blood (not recorded which). The source is a woman aged 45-60 years who had recovered from COVID-19. The CDR3 runs from the conserved cysteine through the conserved F or W.

j_call: TRBJ2-3; v_call: TRBV5-1; cdr3_aa: CASSPEREGKDTQYF
j_call: TRBJ2-5; v_call: TRBV9; cdr3_aa: CASSVEPSGGSRTQYF
j_call: TRBJ2-1; v_call: TRBV19; cdr3_aa: CASSMVAGETEQFF
j_call: TRBJ1-6; v_call: TRBV18; cdr3_aa: CASSPDRGISPLHF
j_call: TRBJ2-6; v_call: TRBV6-2/TRBV6-3; cdr3_aa: CASSYPGSGANVLTF
j_call: TRBJ1-1; v_call: TRBV10-3; cdr3_aa: CAISRGQGAKTEAFF
j_call: TRBJ2-5; v_call: TRBV5-1; cdr3_aa: CASSLDLQETQYF
j_call: TRBJ1-1; v_call: TRBV28; cdr3_aa: CASSSGMNTEAFF
j_call: TRBJ2-7; v_call: TRBV21-1; cdr3_aa: CASSKGGTGALYEQYF
j_call: TRBJ1-5; v_call: TRBV9; cdr3_aa: CASSVAYNQPQHF
j_call: TRBJ2-2; v_call: TRBV7-3; cdr3_aa: CASSITSDNTGELFF
j_call: TRBJ1-1; v_call: TRBV6-5; cdr3_aa: CAGRQGLNTEAFF
j_call: TRBJ1-1; v_call: TRBV5-3; cdr3_aa: CARSLAFRAQLDTEAFF
j_call: TRBJ2-1; v_call: TRBV6-4; cdr3_aa: CASSAGLAGVNEQFF
j_call: TRBJ1-2; v_call: TRBV9; cdr3_aa: CASSASFIRLPTGGYTF
j_call: TRBJ1-4; v_call: TRBV27; cdr3_aa: CASRLSTGINEKLFF
j_call: TRBJ1-1; v_call: TRBV4-3; cdr3_aa: CASSLHGGATGWAEAFF
j_call: TRBJ2-2; v_call: TRBV19; cdr3_aa: CASRAPPGTGELFF
j_call: TRBJ1-1; v_call: TRBV5-8; cdr3_aa: CASLPQGLGNTEAFF
j_call: TRBJ2-7; v_call: TRBV6-6; cdr3_aa: CASEQGPGAYEQYF
j_call: TRBJ2-7; v_call: TRBV5-6; cdr3_aa: CASSLRPGGASFYEQYF
j_call: TRBJ2-2; v_call: TRBV19; cdr3_aa: CASSTRTSGIHTGELFF
j_call: TRBJ2-2; v_call: TRBV15; cdr3_aa: CATSSLAGGGGELFF
j_call: TRBJ2-1; v_call: TRBV18; cdr3_aa: CASSPSNEQFF
j_call: TRBJ1-6; v_call: TRBV19; cdr3_aa: CASSTGAPKGNSPLHF
j_call: TRBJ1-4; v_call: TRBV19; cdr3_aa: CASSLSPSGGLNEKLFF
j_call: TRBJ2-3; v_call: TRBV14; cdr3_aa: CASSPERGRFTDTQYF
j_call: TRBJ1-1; v_call: TRBV11-3; cdr3_aa: CASSRGGGTEAFF
j_call: TRBJ1-3; v_call: TRBV6-2/TRBV6-3; cdr3_aa: CASSQDRTSGNTIYF
j_call: TRBJ1-1; v_call: TRBV5-4; cdr3_aa: CASSPGGPSNTEAFF
j_call: TRBJ2-4; v_call: TRBV7-9; cdr3_aa: CASSPLTSGIAKNIQYF
j_call: TRBJ1-2; v_call: TRBV7-9; cdr3_aa: CASSSNAGRQTFNYGYTF
j_call: TRBJ2-2; v_call: TRBV7-2; cdr3_aa: CASSLRAAAGGELFF
j_call: TRBJ2-7; v_call: TRBV6-1; cdr3_aa: CASSERQQGSYEQYF
j_call: TRBJ1-6; v_call: TRBV19; cdr3_aa: CASSTQGNNSPLHF
j_call: TRBJ1-2; v_call: TRBV6-2/TRBV6-3; cdr3_aa: CASSQRGWANYGYTF
j_call: TRBJ1-1; v_call: TRBV30; cdr3_aa: CAWSRGGVPEAFF
j_call: TRBJ1-1; v_call: TRBV30; cdr3_aa: CGYRGNTEAFF
j_call: TRBJ1-1; v_call: TRBV5-1; cdr3_aa: CASSLAGGGAEAFF
j_call: TRBJ2-2; v_call: TRBV28; cdr3_aa: CATPGGDGYTGELFF
j_call: TRBJ2-3; v_call: TRBV5-6; cdr3_aa: CASIGDKGTQYF
j_call: TRBJ1-3; v_call: TRBV11-2; cdr3_aa: CASSLGDRGNTIYF
j_call: TRBJ2-7; v_call: TRBV3-1/TRBV3-2; cdr3_aa: CASSLSGRPYEQYF
j_call: TRBJ2-7; v_call: TRBV9; cdr3_aa: CASSVAPSSSGYEQYF
j_call: TRBJ1-2; v_call: TRBV6-2/TRBV6-3; cdr3_aa: CASSEGQNYGYTF
j_call: TRBJ2-5; v_call: TRBV7-3; cdr3_aa: CASSLLGAGGETQYF
j_call: TRBJ1-1; v_call: TRBV27; cdr3_aa: CASSLSGMLGTEAFF
j_call: TRBJ1-2; v_call: TRBV19; cdr3_aa: CASSIMGGQGRGYTF
j_call: TRBJ1-5; v_call: TRBV6-1; cdr3_aa: CASSEKRTGNSNQPQHF
j_call: TRBJ1-1; v_call: TRBV7-2; cdr3_aa: CASSRQGAKTEAFF
j_call: TRBJ1-2; v_call: TRBV30; cdr3_aa: CAWSVSGGRSTF